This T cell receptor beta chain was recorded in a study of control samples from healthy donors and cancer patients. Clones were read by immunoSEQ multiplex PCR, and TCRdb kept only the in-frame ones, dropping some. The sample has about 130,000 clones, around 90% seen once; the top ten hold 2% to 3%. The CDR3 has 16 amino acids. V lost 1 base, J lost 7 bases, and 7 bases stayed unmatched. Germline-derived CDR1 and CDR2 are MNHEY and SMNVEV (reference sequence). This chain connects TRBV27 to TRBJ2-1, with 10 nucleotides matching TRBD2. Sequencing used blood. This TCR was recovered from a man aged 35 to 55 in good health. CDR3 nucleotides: TGTGCCAGCAGTTTATTCTCTCGGGGACTAGCGAATGAGCAGTTCTTC. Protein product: CASSLFSRGLANEQFF.